This entry lists 8 T cell receptor beta chains sequenced from one sample in a study of metastatic and nonmetastatic thyroid tumors. Nobody among the patients had been given any treatment before thyroid surgery. TCRdb re-called the PCR reads through MiXCR. The data contain tens of thousands of clones, 9.5% to 15% of them singletons. The material sequenced was blood. These receptors were obtained from a female donor with papillary thyroid cancer or a benign thyroid nodule (not recorded which). Some clones in this sample may be carry-over from other donors' samples.

At least ten counts were recorded for this clone. The rearrangement links TRBV6-5 to TRBJ2-7; a weak D match, TRBD2 (5 bases). This CDR3 spans 15 amino acids. V shed 2 bases and J shed 2 bases, with 13 bases lying between them. Germline V CDR1 and CDR2: MNHEY, SVGAGI. CDR3 residues: CASSYGRGVAYEQYF. The CDR3 DNA is TGTGCCAGCAGTTACGGTCGGGGTGTGGCCTACGAGCAGTACTTC.

The sample holds many counts of this clone. The V call is TRBV30, the J call TRBJ1-1, with TRBD1 matching over 7 bases. V was clipped by 0 bases and J by 5 bases; unmatched bases: 6. The V gene's germline CDR1 is GTSNPN and CDR2 SVGIG (reference sequence). The CDR3 has 14 residues. CDR3 region: CAWSVQGRRTEAFF. As DNA, the CDR3 is TGTGCCTGGAGTGTACAGGGGAGAAGGACTGAAGCTTTCTTT.

This clone was observed many times. The genes are TRBV2 and TRBJ1-2; D is unclear. This CDR3 has 13 amino acids. Trimming took off 7 bases at V and 8 bases at J, with 17 bases between the two ends. Looked up from germline, CDR1 is SNHLY and CDR2 is FYNNEI. CDR3: CASIPDGIRGYTF. The CDR3 DNA is TGTGCCAGCATCCCCGACGGGATAAGGGGCTACACCTTC.

On this clone: Because the CDR3's place on the DNA is in doubt, the DNA is left out and the CDR3 is given as listed by TCRdb. This rearrangement joins TRBV11-2 to TRBJ2-1; whether TRBD2, the table's D call, matches the DNA was not checked. CDR1 is SGHAT, CDR2 FQNNGV, per germline. The CDR3 has 16 amino acids, counting both end residues. CDR3 residues: CASSSVASGSYNEHFF.

A few counts support this clone. A much larger clone sits a single nucleotide away, making a read error possible. The CDR3 here is CSVSTLAGVYNEQFF. In DNA form, the CDR3 reads TGCAGCGTTTCCACACTAGCGGGAGTATACAATGAGCAGTTCTTC. The chain recombines TRBV29-1 with TRBJ2-1, with 11 nucleotides matching TRBD2. Germline lookup yields CDR1 SQVTM and CDR2 ANQGSEA. Losses at the gene ends were 5 bases for V and 4 bases for J; bases not matched to a gene: 7. The CDR3 loop spans 15 amino acids.

The sample holds many counts of this clone. The V and J genes are TRBV4-3 and TRBJ1-3; tentative D call: TRBD1 (6 bases). Germline V gene data show CDR1 as LGHNA and CDR2 as YSLEER. Trimming removed 3 bases at V and 3 bases at J, with 15 bases between. CDR3 length: 16 amino acids. CDR3 DNA sequence: TGCGCCAGCAGCCATCCTGCAGGGGAAGGTGGAAACACCATATATTTT. This sequence encodes CASSHPAGEGGNTIYF.

At least ten counts were recorded for this clone. J is TRBJ2-3 and V is TRBV6-6; weak D call: TRBD1 (5 bases). CDR1 is MNHNY and CDR2 is SVGAGI in the germline V gene (reference sequence). Trimming took off 2 bases at V and 0 bases at J, with 9 bases between the two ends. The CDR3 is 15 residues long. The DNA of the CDR3 is TGTGCCAGCAGTTACGACAGCACTAGCACAGATACGCAGTATTTT. This sequence encodes CASSYDSTSTDTQYF.

This clone occurred many times. J is TRBJ2-7 and V is TRBV5-1; D is unclear. CDR1 and CDR2 (germline): SGHRS, YFSETQ. V lost 0 bases and J lost 3, with 4 bases in between. This CDR3 comprises 12 residues. The CDR3 here is CASSLGYYEQYF. The CDR3 nucleotides are TGCGCCAGCAGCTTGGGTTACTACGAGCAGTACTTC.